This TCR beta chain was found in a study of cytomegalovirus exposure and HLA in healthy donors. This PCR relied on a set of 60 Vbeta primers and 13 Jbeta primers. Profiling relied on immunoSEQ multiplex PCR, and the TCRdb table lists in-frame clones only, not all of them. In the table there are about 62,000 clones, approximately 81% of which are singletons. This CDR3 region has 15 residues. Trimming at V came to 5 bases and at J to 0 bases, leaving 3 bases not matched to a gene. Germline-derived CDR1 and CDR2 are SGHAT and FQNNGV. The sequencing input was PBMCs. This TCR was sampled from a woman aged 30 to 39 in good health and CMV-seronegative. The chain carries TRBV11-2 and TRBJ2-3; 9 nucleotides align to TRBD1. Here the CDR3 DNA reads TGTGCCAGCAGCGCCGGGACAGGGAGCACAGATACGCAGTATTTT. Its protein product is CASSAGTGSTDTQYF. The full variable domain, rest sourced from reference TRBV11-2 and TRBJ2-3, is EAGVAQSPRYKIIEKRQSVAFWCNPISGHATLYWYQQILGQGPKLLIQFQNNGVVDDSQLPKDRFSAERLKGVDSTLKIQPAKLEDSAVYLCASSAGTGSTDTQYFGPGTRLTVL.